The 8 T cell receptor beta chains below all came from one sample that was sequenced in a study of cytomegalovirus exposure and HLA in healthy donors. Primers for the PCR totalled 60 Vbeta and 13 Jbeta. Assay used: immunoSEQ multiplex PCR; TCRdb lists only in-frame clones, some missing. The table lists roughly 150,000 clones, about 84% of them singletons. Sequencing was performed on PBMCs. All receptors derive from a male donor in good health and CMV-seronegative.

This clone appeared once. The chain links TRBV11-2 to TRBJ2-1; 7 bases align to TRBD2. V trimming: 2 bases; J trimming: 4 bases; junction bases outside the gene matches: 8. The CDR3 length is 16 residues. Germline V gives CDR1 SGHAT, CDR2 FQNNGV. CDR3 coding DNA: TGTGCCAGCAGCTTATGGGGCGGGAGTTCTTACAATGAGCAGTTCTTC. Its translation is CASSLWGGSSYNEQFF.

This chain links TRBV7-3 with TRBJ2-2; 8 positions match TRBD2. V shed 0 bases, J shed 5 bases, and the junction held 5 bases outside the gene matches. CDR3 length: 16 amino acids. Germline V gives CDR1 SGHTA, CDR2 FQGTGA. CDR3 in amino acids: CASSLTSGARTGELFF. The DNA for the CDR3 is TGTGCCAGCAGCTTAACTAGCGGGGCGCGAACCGGGGAGCTGTTTTTT.

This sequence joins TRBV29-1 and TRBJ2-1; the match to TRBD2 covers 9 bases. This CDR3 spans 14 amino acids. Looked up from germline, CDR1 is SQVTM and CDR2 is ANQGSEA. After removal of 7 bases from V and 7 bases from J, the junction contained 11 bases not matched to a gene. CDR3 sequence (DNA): TGCAGCGCGATAGCGGGGGAGGGGGTTAATGAGCAGTTCTTC. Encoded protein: CSAIAGEGVNEQFF.

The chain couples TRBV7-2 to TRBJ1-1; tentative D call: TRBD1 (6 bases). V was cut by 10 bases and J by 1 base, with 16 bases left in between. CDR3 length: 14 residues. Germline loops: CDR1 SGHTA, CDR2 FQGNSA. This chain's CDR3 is CATKYLTGNTEAFF. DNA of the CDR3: TGTGCCACCAAGTACCTGACAGGGAACACTGAAGCTTTCTTT.

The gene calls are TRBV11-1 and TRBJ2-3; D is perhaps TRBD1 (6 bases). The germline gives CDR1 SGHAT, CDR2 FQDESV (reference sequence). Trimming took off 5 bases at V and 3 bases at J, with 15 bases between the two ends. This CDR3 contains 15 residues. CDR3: CASSQAYRATDTQYF. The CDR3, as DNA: TGTGCCAGCAGCCAGGCGTACAGGGCAACAGATACGCAGTATTTT.

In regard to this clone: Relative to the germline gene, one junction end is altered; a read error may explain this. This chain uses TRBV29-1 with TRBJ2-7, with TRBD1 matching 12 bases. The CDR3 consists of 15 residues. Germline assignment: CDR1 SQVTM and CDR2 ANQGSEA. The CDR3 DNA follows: TGCAGCGTACCGGGACAGGGGGCGAACTCCTACGGGCAGTACTTC. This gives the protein CSVPGQGANSYGQYF.

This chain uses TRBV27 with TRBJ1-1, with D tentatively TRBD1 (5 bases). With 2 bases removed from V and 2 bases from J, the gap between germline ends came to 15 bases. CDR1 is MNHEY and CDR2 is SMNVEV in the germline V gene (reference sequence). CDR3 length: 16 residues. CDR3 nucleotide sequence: TGTGCCAGCAGTTTACTCCCGTGGGGGGGTAACACTGAAGCTTTCTTT. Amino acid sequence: CASSLLPWGGNTEAFF.

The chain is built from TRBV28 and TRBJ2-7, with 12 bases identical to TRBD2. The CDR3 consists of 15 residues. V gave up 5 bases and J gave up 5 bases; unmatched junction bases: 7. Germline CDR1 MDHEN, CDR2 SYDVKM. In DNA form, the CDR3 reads TGTGCCAGCAGTATTGCTAGCGGGAGGGCACACGAGCAGTACTTC. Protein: CASSIASGRAHEQYF. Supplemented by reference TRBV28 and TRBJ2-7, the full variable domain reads DVKVTQSSRYLVKRTGEKVFLECVQDMDHENMFWYRQDPGLGLRLIYFSYDVKMKEKGDIPEGYSVSREKKERFSLILESASTNQTSMYLCASSIASGRAHEQYFGPGTRLTVT.